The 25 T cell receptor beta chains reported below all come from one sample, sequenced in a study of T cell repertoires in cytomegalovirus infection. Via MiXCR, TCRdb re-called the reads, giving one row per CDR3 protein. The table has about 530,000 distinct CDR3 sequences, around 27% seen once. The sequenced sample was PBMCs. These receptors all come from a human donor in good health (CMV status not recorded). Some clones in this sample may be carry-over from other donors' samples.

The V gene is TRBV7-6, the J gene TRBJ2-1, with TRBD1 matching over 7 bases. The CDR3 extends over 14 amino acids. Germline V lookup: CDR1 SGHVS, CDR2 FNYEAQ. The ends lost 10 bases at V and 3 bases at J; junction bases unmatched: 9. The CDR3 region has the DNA TGTGCCACCGAGGAAAGACAGGGCTACAATGAGCAGTTCTTC. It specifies CATEERQGYNEQFF.

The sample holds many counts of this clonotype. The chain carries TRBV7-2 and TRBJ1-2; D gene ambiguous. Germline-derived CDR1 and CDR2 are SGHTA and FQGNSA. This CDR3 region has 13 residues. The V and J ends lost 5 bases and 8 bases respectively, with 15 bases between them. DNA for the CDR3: TGTGCCAGCAGCACGGGTAGGGTGAACGGCTACACCTTC. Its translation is CASSTGRVNGYTF.

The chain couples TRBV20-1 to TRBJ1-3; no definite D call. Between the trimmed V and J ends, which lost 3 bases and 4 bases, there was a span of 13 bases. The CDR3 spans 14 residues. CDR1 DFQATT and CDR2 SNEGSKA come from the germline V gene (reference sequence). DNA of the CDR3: TGCAGTGCTAGCGGGGAAGGCTCCGGAAACACCATATATTTT. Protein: CSASGEGSGNTIYF.

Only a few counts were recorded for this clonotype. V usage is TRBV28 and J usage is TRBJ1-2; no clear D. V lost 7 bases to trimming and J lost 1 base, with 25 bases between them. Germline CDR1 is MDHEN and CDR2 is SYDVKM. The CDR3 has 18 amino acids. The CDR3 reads CASTWIKVVHIFNYGYTF. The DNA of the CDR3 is TGTGCCAGCACCTGGATTAAGGTGGTACACATTTTTAACTATGGCTACACCTTC.

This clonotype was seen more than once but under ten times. The CDR3 nucleotides are TGTGCCTGGAGGCCGTCGATGGAGACCCAGTACTTC. Protein: CAWRPSMETQYF. The chain carries TRBV30 and TRBJ2-5; D not resolved. CDR3 length equals 12 residues. V was trimmed by 3 bases and J by 5 bases, leaving 10 bases between them. Germline CDR1 and CDR2: GTSNPN and SVGIG (reference sequence). Looking up the rest from reference TRBV30 and TRBJ2-5 gives the full variable domain: SQTIHQWPATLVQPVGSPLSLECTVEGTSNPNLYWYRQAAGRGLQLLFYSVGIGQISSEVPQNLSASRPQDRQFILSSKKLLLSDSGFYLCAWRPSMETQYFGPGTRLLVL.

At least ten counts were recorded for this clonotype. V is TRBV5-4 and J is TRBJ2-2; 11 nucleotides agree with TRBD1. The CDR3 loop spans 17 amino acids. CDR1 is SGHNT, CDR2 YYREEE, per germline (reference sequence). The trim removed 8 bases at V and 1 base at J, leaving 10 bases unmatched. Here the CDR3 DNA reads TGTGCCAGTACCGGGACAGGGGGTGAATGGAACACCGGGGAGCTGTTTTTT. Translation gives CASTGTGGEWNTGELFF.

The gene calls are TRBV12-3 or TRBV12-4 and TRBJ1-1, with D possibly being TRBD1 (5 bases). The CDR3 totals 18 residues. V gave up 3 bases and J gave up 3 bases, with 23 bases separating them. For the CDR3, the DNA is TGTGCCAGCAGTTTTTTCCTAGGGGTGGGAGCGACGGACACTGAAGCTTTCTTT. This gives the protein CASSFFLGVGATDTEAFF.

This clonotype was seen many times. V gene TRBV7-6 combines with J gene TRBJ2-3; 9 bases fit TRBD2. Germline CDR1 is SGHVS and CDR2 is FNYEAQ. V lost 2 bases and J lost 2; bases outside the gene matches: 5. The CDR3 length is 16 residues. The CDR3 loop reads CASSLLQREATDTQYF. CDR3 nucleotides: TGTGCCAGCAGCTTACTACAGCGGGAGGCCACAGATACGCAGTATTTT.

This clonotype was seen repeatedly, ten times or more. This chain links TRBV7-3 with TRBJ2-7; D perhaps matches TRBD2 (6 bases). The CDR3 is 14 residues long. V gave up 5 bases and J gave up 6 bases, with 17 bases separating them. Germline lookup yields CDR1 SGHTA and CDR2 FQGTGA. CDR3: CASSLHGGVVEQYF. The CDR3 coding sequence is TGTGCCAGCAGCCTTCACGGGGGAGTAGTCGAGCAGTACTTC.

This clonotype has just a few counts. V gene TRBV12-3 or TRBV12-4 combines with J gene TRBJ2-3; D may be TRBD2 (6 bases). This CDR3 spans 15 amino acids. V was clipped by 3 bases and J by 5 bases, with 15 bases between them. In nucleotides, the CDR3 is TGTGCCAGCAGTTTGGGGGGTGCCGGCGGAGATACGCAGTATTTT. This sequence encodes CASSLGGAGGDTQYF.

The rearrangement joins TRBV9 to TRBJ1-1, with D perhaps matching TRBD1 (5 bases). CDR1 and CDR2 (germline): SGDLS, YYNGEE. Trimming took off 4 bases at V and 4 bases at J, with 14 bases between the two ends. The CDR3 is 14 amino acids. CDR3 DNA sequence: TGTGCCAGCAGCCTCAGTTTGGGGGGCACTGAAGCTTTCTTT. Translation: CASSLSLGGTEAFF. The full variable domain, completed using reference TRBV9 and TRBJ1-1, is DSGVTQTPKHLITATGQRVTLRCSPRSGDLSVYWYQQSLDQGLQFLIQYYNGEERAKGNILERFSAQQFPDLHSELNLSSLELGDSALYFCASSLSLGGTEAFFGQGTRLTVV.

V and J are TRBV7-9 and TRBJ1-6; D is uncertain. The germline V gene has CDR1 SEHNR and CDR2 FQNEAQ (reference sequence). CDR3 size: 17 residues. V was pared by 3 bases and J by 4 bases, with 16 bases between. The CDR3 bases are TGTGCCAGCAGCTTCCGTGCCGGGGAAGGTTATAATTCACCCCTCCACTTT. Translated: CASSFRAGEGYNSPLHF.

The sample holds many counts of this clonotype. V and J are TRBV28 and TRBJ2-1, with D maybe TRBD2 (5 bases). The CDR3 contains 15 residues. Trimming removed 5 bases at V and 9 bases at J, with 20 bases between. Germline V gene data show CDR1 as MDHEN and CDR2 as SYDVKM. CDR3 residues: CASSPLLGRSSEQFF. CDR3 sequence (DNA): TGTGCCAGCAGTCCCCTACTAGGCCGGTCGAGTGAGCAGTTCTTC. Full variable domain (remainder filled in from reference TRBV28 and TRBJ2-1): DVKVTQSSRYLVKRTGEKVFLECVQDMDHENMFWYRQDPGLGLRLIYFSYDVKMKEKGDIPEGYSVSREKKERFSLILESASTNQTSMYLCASSPLLGRSSEQFFGPGTRLTVL.

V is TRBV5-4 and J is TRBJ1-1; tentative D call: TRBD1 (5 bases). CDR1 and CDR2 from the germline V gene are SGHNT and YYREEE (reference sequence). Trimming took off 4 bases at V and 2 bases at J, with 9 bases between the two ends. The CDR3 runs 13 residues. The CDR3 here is CASSGRVNTEAFF. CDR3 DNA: TGTGCCAGCAGCGGCAGGGTAAACACTGAAGCTTTCTTT.

CDR3 residues: CASSVQGHNEKLFF. The CDR3 nucleotides are TGTGCCAGCAGCGTACAGGGGCATAATGAAAAACTGTTTTTT. The rearrangement links TRBV7-2 to TRBJ1-4; TRBD1 matches at 7 bases. The CDR3 has 14 residues. With V trimmed by 5 bases and J by 4 bases, 4 bases remained unmatched. CDR1 and CDR2 (germline): SGHTA, FQGNSA.

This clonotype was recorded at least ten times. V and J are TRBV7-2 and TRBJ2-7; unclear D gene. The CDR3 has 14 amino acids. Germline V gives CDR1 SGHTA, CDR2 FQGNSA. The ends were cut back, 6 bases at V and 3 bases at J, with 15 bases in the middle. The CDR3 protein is CASSADASRYEQYF. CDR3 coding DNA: TGTGCCAGCAGTGCGGACGCTTCCCGCTACGAGCAGTACTTC.

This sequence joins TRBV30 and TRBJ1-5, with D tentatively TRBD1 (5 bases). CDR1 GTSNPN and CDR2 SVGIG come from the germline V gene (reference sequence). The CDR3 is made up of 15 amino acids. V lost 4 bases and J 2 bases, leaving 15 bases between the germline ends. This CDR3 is CAWTPQGQGNQPQHF. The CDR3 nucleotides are TGTGCCTGGACCCCGCAGGGCCAGGGCAATCAGCCCCAGCATTTT.

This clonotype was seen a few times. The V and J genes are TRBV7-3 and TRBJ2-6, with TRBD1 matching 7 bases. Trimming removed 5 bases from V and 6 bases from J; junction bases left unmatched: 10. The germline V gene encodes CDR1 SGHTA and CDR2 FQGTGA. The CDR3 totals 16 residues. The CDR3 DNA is TGTGCCAGCAGCCCACAGGGGCGGGCCGTGGCCAACGTCCTGACTTTC. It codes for CASSPQGRAVANVLTF.

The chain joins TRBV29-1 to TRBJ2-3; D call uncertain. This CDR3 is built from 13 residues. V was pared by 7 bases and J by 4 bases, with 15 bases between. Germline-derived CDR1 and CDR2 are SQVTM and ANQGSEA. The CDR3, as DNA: TGCAGCGCCGATCTAGAGATCCCAGATACGCAGTATTTT. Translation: CSADLEIPDTQYF.

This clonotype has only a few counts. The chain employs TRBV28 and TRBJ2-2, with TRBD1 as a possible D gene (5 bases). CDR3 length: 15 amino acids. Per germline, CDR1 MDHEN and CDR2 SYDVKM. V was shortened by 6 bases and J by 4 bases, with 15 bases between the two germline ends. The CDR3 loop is CASSLGAASTGELFF. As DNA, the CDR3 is TGTGCCAGCAGCCTAGGGGCTGCCTCCACCGGGGAGCTGTTTTTT.

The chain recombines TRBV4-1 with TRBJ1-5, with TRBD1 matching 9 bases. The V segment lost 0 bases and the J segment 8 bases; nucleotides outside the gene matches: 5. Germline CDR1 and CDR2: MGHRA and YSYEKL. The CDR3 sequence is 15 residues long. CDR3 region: CASSQDGDRAKPQHF. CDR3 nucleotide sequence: TGCGCCAGCAGCCAAGATGGGGACAGGGCGAAGCCCCAGCATTTT.

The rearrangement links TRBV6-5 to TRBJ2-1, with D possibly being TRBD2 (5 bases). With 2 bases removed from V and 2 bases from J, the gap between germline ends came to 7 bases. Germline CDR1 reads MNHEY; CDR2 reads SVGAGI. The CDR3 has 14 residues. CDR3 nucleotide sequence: TGTGCCAGCAGTTACGGGAGCACCTACAATGAGCAGTTCTTC. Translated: CASSYGSTYNEQFF.

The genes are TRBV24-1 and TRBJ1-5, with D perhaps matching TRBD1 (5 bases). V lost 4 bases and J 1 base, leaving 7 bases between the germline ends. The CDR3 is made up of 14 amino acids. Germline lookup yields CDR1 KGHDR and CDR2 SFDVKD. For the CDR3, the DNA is TGTGCCACCAGTGAGCCAGGGAGCAATCAGCCCCAGCATTTT. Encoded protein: CATSEPGSNQPQHF.

CDR3 protein: CSARDIGTRIYEQYF. CDR3 in DNA: TGCAGTGCTAGAGATATTGGGACTAGAATATACGAGCAGTACTTC. This rearrangement joins TRBV20-1 to TRBJ2-7; 8 bases match TRBD2. Germline V gene sequence: CDR1 DFQATT, CDR2 SNEGSKA (reference sequence). The CDR3 is made up of 15 amino acids. After removal of 0 bases from V and 4 bases from J, the junction contained 8 bases not matched to a gene.

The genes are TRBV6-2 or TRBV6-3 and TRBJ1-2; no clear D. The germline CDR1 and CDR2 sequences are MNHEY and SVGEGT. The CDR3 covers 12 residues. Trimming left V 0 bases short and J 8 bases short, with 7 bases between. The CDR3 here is CASSYSVGGYTF. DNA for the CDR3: TGTGCCAGCAGTTACTCTGTAGGCGGCTACACCTTC.